This T cell receptor beta chain derives from a study of Ad26.COV2.S vaccination and SARS-CoV-2 variants. As for the study in general: The donor belonged to the COV1001 Ad26.COV2.S trial arm.

As for this clone: The antigen is unknown.

Clones were sequenced by immunoSEQ multiplex PCR, and TCRdb holds only the in-frame ones, with some missing. The sample has 300,000 to 350,000 clones, around 84% seen once. Treatment reported: 15 to 20 received Ad26.COV2.S at low or high dose, single or two shots; about 5 received placebo; per-sample allocation not given. Samples were taken on day 63 after the first vaccine or placebo injection. Study-wide points: Those who received vaccine or placebo ended up with similar non-spike TCR breadth. Vaccine recipients had higher spike-specific TCR breadth than placebo recipients. Post-vaccination breadth of spike-specific CD8+ and CD4+ T cell responses was reportedly substantial.

The source of this sequence is a person between 18 and 65 years old who received the Ad26.COV2.S COVID-19 vaccine or a placebo. Sequencing was performed on peripheral blood, taken in a trial of Ad26.COV2.S vaccine versus placebo.

The CDR3 sequence is CASSFGGSQPQHF. CDR3 sequence (DNA): TGTGCCAGCAGTTTTGGGGGCAGTCAGCCCCAGCATTTT. The V and J genes are TRBV12-3 or TRBV12-4 and TRBJ1-5, with D possibly matching TRBD1 (6 bases). Trimming took off 3 bases at V and 6 bases at J, with 9 bases between the two ends. This CDR3 is built from 13 residues.